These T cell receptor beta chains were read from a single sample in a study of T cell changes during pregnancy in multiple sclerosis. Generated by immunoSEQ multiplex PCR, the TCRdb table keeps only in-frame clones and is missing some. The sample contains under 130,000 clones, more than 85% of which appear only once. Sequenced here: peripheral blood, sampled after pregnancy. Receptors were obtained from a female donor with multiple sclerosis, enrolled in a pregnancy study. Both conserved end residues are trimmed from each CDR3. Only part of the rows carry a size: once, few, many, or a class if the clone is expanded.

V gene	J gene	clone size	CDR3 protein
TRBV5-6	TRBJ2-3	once	ASRRVSTDTQY
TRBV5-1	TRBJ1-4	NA	ASSLVTGGEKLF
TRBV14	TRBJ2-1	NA	ASSQDQFFGHVNNEQF
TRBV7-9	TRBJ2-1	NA	ASSPPTSAQGAYNEQF
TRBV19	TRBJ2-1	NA	ASSISNEQF
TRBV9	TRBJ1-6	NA	ASSPKRTGGSSSYNSPLH
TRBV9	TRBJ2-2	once	ASSRGGDPHNGGELF
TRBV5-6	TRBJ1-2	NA	ASSLVSQAGINGYT
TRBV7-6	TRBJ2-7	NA	ASSLAPAGGPEQY
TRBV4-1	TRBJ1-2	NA	ASSQDLNYGYGYT
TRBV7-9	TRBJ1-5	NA	ASSGLGDQPQH
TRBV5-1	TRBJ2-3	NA	ASSLTDTQY
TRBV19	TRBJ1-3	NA	ASSISGGGNTIY
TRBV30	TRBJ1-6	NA	AFGLNNSPLH
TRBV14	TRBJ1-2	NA	ASSQDGRHSNYGYT
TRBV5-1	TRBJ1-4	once	ASSLGGRDEKLF
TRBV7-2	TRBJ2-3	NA	ASSNPGQERLDTQY
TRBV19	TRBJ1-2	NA	ASASKGAYSYGYT
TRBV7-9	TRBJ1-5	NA	ASSLGDAGGQPQH
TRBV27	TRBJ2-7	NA	ASRGGGYEQY
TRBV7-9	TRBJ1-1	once	ASSLPGSSGTEAF
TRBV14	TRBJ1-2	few	ASSLPGSGDLGYT
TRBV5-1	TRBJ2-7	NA	ASSPGDRDSYEQY
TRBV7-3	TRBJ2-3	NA	ASSYRLAGVNTQY
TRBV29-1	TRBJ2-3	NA	SVVGQTTDTQY
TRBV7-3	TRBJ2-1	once	ASSLSPSGGTGMQNEQF
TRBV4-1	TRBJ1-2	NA	ASSQLFRLPQTNYGYT
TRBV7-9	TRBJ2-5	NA	ASSPAPGQVFSETQY
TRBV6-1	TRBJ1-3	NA	ASSAADFSGNTIY
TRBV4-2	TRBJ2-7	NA	ASSQEGLGEQY
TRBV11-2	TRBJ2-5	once	ASSSPTGAETQY
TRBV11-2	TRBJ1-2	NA	ASSLGTETYGYT
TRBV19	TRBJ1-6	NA	ASSIDQGSSPLH
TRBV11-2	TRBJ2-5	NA	ASSSDRGTETQY
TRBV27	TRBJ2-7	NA	ATGGTYEQY
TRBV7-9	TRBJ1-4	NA	ASSFRREKLF
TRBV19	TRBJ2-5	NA	ASSPGWVETQY
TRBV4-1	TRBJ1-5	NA	ASSQDNEGIRQPQH
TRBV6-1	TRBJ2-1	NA	ASSFLTGSYNEQF
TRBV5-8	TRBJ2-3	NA	ASSERGLTQY
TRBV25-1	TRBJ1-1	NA	ASSEHTGPGNTEAF
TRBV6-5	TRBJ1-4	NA	ASSYGTGEREKLF
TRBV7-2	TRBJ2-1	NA	ASSGSWSYNEQF
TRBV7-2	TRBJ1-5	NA	ASSLRRGDQPQH
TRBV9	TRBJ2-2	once	ASSVFRDRGGGELF
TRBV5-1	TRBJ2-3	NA	ASSAGLGGFTDTQY